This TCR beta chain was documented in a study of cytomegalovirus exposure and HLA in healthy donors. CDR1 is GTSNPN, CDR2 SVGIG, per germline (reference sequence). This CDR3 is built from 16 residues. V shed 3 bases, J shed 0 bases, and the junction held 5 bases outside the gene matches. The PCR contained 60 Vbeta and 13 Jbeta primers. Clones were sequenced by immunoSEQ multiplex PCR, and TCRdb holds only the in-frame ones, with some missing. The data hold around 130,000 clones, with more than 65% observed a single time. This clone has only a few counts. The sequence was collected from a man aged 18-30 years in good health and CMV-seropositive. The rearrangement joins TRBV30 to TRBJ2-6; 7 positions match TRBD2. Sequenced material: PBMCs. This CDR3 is CAWSSRGVSGANVLTF. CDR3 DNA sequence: TGTGCCTGGAGCTCACGGGGGGTCTCTGGGGCCAACGTCCTGACTTTC.